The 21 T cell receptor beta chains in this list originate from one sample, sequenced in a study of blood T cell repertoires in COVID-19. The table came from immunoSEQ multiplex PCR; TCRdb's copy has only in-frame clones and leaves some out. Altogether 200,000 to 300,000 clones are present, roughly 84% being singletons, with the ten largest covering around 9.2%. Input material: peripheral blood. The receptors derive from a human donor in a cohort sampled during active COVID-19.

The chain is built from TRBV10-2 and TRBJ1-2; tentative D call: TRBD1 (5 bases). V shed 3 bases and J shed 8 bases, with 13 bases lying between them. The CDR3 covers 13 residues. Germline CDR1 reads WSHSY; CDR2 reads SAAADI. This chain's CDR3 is CASSETRGVGYTF. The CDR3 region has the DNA TGCGCCAGCAGTGAAACTCGGGGGGTAGGCTACACCTTC.

The DNA for the CDR3 is TGTGCCACTAGGACAGGCCGGGGACTGAACACTGAAGCTTTCTTT. Its protein product is CATRTGRGLNTEAFF. V is TRBV3-1 (or the pseudogene TRBV3-2) and J is TRBJ1-1; TRBD1 matches at 7 bases. The CDR3 extends over 15 amino acids. J was trimmed by 0 bases and V by 10 bases; bases with no gene match: 11. CDR1 is LGHDT, CDR2 YNNKEL, per germline (reference sequence).

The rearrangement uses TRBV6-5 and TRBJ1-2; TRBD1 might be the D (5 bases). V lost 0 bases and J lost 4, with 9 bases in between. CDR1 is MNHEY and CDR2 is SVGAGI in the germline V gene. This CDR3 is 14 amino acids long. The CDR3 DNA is TGTGCCAGCAGTTACTCCAGGGATGGCTATGGCTACACCTTC. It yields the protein CASSYSRDGYGYTF.

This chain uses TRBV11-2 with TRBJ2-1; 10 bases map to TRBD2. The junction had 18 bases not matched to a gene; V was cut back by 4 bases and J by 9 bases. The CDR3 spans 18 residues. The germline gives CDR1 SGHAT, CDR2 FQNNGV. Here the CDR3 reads CASSSPRVSGGRRGEQFF. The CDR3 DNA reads TGTGCCAGCAGCTCCCCGAGGGTTAGCGGGGGGCGGCGTGGTGAGCAGTTCTTC. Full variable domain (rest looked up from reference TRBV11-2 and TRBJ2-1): EAGVAQSPRYKIIEKRQSVAFWCNPISGHATLYWYQQILGQGPKLLIQFQNNGVVDDSQLPKDRFSAERLKGVDSTLKIQPAKLEDSAVYLCASSSPRVSGGRRGEQFFGPGTRLTVL.

The CDR3 bases are TGTGCCAGTAGTATAGCATTCAGCTACAATGAGCAGTTCTTC. Translated: CASSIAFSYNEQFF. This rearrangement joins TRBV19 to TRBJ2-1; D is uncertain. The V gene lost 1 base and the J gene lost 3 bases, with 7 bases spanning the gap. Germline V CDR1 and CDR2: LNHDA, SQIVND (reference sequence). There are 14 residues in the CDR3.

The CDR3 DNA sequence: TGTGCCAGTAGTCGACAGGTCTCCACCTATGGCTACACCTTC. Translation: CASSRQVSTYGYTF. The gene calls are TRBV19 and TRBJ1-2; D is perhaps TRBD1 (6 bases). V lost 5 bases and J lost 4, with 14 bases in between. Germline CDR1 reads LNHDA; CDR2 reads SQIVND (reference sequence). The length of the CDR3 is 14 residues. Drawing the rest from reference TRBV19 and TRBJ1-2, the complete variable domain is DGGITQSPKYLFRKEGQNVTLSCEQNLNHDAMYWYRQDPGQGLRLIYYSQIVNDFQKGDIAEGYSVSREKKESFPLTVTSAQKNPTAFYLCASSRQVSTYGYTFGSGTRLTVV.

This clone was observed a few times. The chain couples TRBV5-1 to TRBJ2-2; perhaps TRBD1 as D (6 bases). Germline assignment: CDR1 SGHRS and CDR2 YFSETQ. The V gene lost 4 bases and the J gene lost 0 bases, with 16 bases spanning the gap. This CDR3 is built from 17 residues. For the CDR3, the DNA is TGCGCCAGCAGCCATCACGGACAGCAGTCGAACACCGGGGAGCTGTTTTTT. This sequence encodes CASSHHGQQSNTGELFF.

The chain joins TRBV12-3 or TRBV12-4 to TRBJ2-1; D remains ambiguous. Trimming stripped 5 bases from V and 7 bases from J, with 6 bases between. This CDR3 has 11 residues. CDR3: CASSRRNEQFF. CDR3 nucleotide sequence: TGTGCCAGCAGTCGTAGAAATGAGCAGTTCTTC.

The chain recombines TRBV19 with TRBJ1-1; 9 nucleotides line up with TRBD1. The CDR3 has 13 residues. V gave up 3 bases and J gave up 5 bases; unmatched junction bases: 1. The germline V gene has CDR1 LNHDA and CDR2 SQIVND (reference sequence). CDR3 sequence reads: CASSMGTGTEAFF. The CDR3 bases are TGTGCCAGTAGTATGGGGACAGGGACTGAAGCTTTCTTT.

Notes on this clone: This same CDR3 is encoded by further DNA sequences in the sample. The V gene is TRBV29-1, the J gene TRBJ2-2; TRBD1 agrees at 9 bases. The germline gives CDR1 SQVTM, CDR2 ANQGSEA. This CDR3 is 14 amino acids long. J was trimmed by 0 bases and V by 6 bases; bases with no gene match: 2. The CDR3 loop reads CSVRDRANTGELFF. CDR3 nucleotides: TGCAGCGTGCGGGACAGGGCGAACACCGGGGAGCTGTTTTTT.

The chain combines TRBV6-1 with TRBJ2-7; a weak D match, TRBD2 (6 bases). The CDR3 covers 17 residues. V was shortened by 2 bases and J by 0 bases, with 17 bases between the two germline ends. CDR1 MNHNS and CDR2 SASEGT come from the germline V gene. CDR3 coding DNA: TGTGCCAGCAGTGAAACATTCTTAGCGGTTAGCTCCTACGAGCAGTACTTC. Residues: CASSETFLAVSSYEQYF.

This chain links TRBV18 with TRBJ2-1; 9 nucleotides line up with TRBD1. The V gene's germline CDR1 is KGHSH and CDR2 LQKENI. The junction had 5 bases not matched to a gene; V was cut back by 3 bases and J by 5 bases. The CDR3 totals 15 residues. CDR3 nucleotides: TGTGCCAGCTCACCCACGACAGGGGGGAACAATGAGCAGTTCTTC. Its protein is CASSPTTGGNNEQFF.

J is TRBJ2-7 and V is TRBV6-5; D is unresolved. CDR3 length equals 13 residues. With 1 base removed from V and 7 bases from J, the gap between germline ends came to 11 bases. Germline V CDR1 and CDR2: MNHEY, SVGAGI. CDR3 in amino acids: CASSYYGLGEQYF. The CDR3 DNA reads TGTGCCAGCAGTTACTATGGTCTCGGGGAGCAGTACTTC.

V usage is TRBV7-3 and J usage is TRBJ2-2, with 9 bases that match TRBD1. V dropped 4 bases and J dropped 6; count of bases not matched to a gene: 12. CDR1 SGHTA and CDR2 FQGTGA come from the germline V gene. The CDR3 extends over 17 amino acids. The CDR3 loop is CASSSRGTGLSPGELFF. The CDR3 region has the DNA TGTGCCAGCAGCTCCAGGGGGACAGGGCTATCACCCGGGGAGCTGTTTTTT.

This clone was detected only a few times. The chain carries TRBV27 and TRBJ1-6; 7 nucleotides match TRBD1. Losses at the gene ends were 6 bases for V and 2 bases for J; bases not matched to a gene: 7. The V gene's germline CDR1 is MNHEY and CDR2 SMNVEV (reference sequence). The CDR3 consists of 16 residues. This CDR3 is CASSPNRGTYNSPLHF. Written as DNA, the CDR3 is TGTGCCAGCAGCCCTAACAGGGGAACCTATAATTCACCCCTCCACTTT.

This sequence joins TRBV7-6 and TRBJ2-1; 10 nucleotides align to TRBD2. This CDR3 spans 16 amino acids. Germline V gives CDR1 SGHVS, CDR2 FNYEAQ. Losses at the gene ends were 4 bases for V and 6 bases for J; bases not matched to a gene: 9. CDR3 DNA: TGTGCCAGCAGCTCACAGGCGGGACTAGCGACCAATGAGCAGTTCTTC. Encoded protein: CASSSQAGLATNEQFF.

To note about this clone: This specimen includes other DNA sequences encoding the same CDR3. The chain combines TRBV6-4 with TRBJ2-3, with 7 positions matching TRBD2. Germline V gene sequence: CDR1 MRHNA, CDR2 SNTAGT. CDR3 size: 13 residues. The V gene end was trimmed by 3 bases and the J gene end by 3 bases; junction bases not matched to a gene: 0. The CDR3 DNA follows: TGTGCCAGCAGTGAGCGGGAGACAGATACGCAGTATTTT. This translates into CASSERETDTQYF.

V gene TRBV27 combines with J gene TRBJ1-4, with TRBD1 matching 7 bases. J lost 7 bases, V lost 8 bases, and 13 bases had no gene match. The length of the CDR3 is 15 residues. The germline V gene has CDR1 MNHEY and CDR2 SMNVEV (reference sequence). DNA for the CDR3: TGTGCCAGCGGACGCCCAGGGGGACGCTTTGAAAAACTGTTTTTT. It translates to CASGRPGGRFEKLFF.

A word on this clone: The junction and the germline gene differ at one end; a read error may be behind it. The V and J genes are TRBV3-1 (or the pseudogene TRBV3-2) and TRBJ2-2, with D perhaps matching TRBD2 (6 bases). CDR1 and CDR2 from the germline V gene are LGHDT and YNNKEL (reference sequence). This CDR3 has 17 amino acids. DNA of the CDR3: TGTGCCAGCAGCCAACCGACGACTAGTTCGAACCCCGGGGAGCTGTTTTTT. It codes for CASSQPTTSSNPGELFF.

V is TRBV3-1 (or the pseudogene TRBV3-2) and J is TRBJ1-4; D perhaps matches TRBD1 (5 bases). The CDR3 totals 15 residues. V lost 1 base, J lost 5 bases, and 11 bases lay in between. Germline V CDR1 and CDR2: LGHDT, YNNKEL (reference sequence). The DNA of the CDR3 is TGTGCCAGCAGCCAAGGGGGGGGGATGAATGAAAAACTGTTTTTT. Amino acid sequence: CASSQGGGMNEKLFF.

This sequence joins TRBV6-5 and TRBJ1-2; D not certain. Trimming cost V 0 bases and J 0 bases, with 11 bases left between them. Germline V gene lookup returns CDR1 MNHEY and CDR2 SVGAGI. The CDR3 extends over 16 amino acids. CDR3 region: CASSYSFTSANYGYTF. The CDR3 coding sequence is TGTGCCAGCAGTTACTCGTTTACATCAGCTAACTATGGCTACACCTTC.